The 20 T cell receptor beta chains below were found in one sample sequenced in a study of blood T cell repertoires in COVID-19 (TCRdb year 2020). The library was made by the immunoSEQ multiplex PCR assay. Held by TCRdb, this immuneACCESS table contains in-frame sequences only and omits some clones. Under half of the omission traces to an unresolved V gene where checked; the cause of the rest is unknown. This sample comprises 280,000 or so clones, 90% of them detected only once. Together, the top ten hold roughly 1.5% of the sample. The sequenced sample consisted of PBMCs or T cells enriched from blood (not recorded which). The receptors stem from a woman in her late teens or twenties with acute COVID-19.

The chain combines TRBV19 with TRBJ2-1; D ambiguous. The CDR3 runs to 16 residues. Germline V CDR1 and CDR2: LNHDA, SQIVND (reference sequence). Trimming took off 6 bases at V and 0 bases at J, with 15 bases between the two ends. CDR3 sequence: CASRPQVRSSYNEQFF. The CDR3 nucleotides read TGTGCCAGTAGGCCGCAAGTACGGAGCTCCTACAATGAGCAGTTCTTC.

The chain carries TRBV20-1 and TRBJ1-5; maybe TRBD1 (6 bases). The CDR3 runs to 16 residues. Germline V lookup: CDR1 DFQATT, CDR2 SNEGSKA (reference sequence). The V gene lost 5 bases and the J gene lost 2 bases, with 19 bases spanning the gap. The CDR3 reads CSAGGAPRQGNQPQHF. The CDR3 DNA reads as TGCAGTGCTGGTGGGGCCCCGCGACAGGGCAATCAGCCCCAGCATTTT.

This sequence joins TRBV27 and TRBJ1-5; TRBD1 agrees at 10 bases. Germline V gene sequence: CDR1 MNHEY, CDR2 SMNVEV (reference sequence). This CDR3 has 15 residues. The ends lost 8 bases at V and 3 bases at J; junction bases unmatched: 7. CDR3 DNA sequence: TGTGCCAGCTCCACCGGGACAGGGGCCAATCAGCCCCAGCATTTT. Its protein is CASSTGTGANQPQHF.

The chain links TRBV28 to TRBJ1-6; tentatively, D is TRBD1 (5 bases). This CDR3 is 12 amino acids long. Germline V gene sequence: CDR1 MDHEN, CDR2 SYDVKM. V was pared by 4 bases and J by 10 bases, with 8 bases between. The CDR3 sequence is CASSSGGSPLHF. CDR3 sequence (DNA): TGTGCCAGCAGTTCCGGGGGATCACCCCTCCACTTT.

The rearrangement joins TRBV10-3 to TRBJ2-7; TRBD1 aligns across 7 bases. J gave up 0 bases and V 2 bases, and 4 bases lay outside the gene matches. Germline values: CDR1 ENHRY, CDR2 SYGVKD. CDR3 size: 15 residues. The CDR3 region has the DNA TGTGCCATCAGTGAGAGACAGGGTCGCTCCTACGAGCAGTACTTC. Translated: CAISERQGRSYEQYF.

The gene calls are TRBV19 and TRBJ1-6; D is perhaps TRBD1 (5 bases). V was pared by 6 bases and J by 7 bases, with 16 bases between. This CDR3 is 15 amino acids long. The germline CDR1 and CDR2 sequences are LNHDA and SQIVND (reference sequence). CDR3: CASSLGGSGNSPLHF. CDR3 nucleotides: TGTGCCAGTAGCCTGGGGGGGTCGGGAAATTCACCCCTCCACTTT.

The chain has TRBV6-6 and TRBJ2-7; 8 bases are shared with TRBD1. With V trimmed by 0 bases and J by 3 bases, 1 base remained unmatched. This CDR3 has 14 residues. Per the germline V gene, CDR1 is MNHNY and CDR2 is SVGAGI (reference sequence). CDR3 residues: CASSYSGQGYEQYF. CDR3 coding DNA: TGTGCCAGCAGTTACTCAGGACAGGGCTACGAGCAGTACTTC.

The chain carries TRBV2 and TRBJ2-1; TRBD2 aligns across 7 bases. The CDR3 loop spans 14 amino acids. The V segment lost 2 bases and the J segment 7 bases; nucleotides outside the gene matches: 5. The germline gives CDR1 SNHLY, CDR2 FYNNEI. The CDR3, as DNA: TGTGCCAGCAGTGAATGGGCACTAGCGAATGAGCAGTTCTTC. Translation: CASSEWALANEQFF.

This chain connects TRBV4-1 to TRBJ2-5, with TRBD2 identical over 8 bases. V was pared by 2 bases and J by 0 bases, with 11 bases of the junction left unmatched. This CDR3 spans 18 amino acids. Germline loops: CDR1 MGHRA, CDR2 YSYEKL. CDR3 loop: CASSQWRRTSGDQETQYF. In DNA form, the CDR3 reads TGCGCCAGCAGCCAATGGCGGCGTACTAGCGGAGACCAAGAGACCCAGTACTTC.

A note on this clone: Other nucleotide sequences in the sample specify the same CDR3. V and J are TRBV7-2 and TRBJ2-5, with 14 nucleotides matching TRBD2. Germline V gene sequence: CDR1 SGHTA, CDR2 FQGNSA. The CDR3 length is 16 residues. Unmatched junction bases numbered 4, after V lost 5 bases and J lost 2 bases. DNA of the CDR3: TGTGCCAGCAGCCTGCGACTAGCGGGAGGGCAAGAGACCCAGTACTTC. It encodes CASSLRLAGGQETQYF.

CDR3 in amino acids: CASRGQGPIYGYTF. The CDR3 region has the DNA TGTGCCAGTAGGGGACAGGGGCCGATCTATGGCTACACCTTC. The chain is built from TRBV19 and TRBJ1-2; 10 bases align to TRBD1. In germline, CDR1 is LNHDA, CDR2 SQIVND (reference sequence). The CDR3 loop spans 14 amino acids. V was pared by 6 bases and J by 4 bases, with 5 bases of the junction left unmatched.

The rearrangement uses TRBV9 and TRBJ2-7; D gene unclear. Trimming removed 0 bases from V and 0 bases from J, with 7 bases in between. CDR1 is SGDLS, CDR2 YYNGEE, per germline. There are 14 residues in the CDR3. This chain's CDR3 is CASSVGSSSYEQYF. In DNA, the CDR3 is TGTGCCAGCAGCGTAGGGTCCAGCTCCTACGAGCAGTACTTC. The variable domain in full, completed from reference TRBV9 and TRBJ2-7, reads DSGVTQTPKHLITATGQRVTLRCSPRSGDLSVYWYQQSLDQGLQFLIQYYNGEERAKGNILERFSAQQFPDLHSELNLSSLELGDSALYFCASSVGSSSYEQYFGPGTRLTVT.

The chain carries TRBV19 and TRBJ2-7, with D unclear. The germline V gene encodes CDR1 LNHDA and CDR2 SQIVND (reference sequence). CDR3 length: 14 amino acids. Trimming stripped 1 base from V and 1 base from J, with 8 bases between. Here the CDR3 DNA reads TGTGCCAGTAGTATAGGCCGCGGATCCTACGAGCAGTACTTC. Translated: CASSIGRGSYEQYF. The full variable domain, rest sourced from reference TRBV19 and TRBJ2-7, is DGGITQSPKYLFRKEGQNVTLSCEQNLNHDAMYWYRQDPGQGLRLIYYSQIVNDFQKGDIAEGYSVSREKKESFPLTVTSAQKNPTAFYLCASSIGRGSYEQYFGPGTRLTVT.

The rearrangement joins TRBV11-3 to TRBJ2-2; D is perhaps TRBD1 (6 bases). The CDR3 totals 15 residues. Germline values: CDR1 SGHNT, CDR2 YENEEA. V lost 0 bases and J 4 bases, leaving 9 bases between the germline ends. The CDR3 is CASSLEQGLTGELFF. The CDR3 nucleotides read TGTGCCAGCAGCTTAGAGCAGGGGCTCACCGGGGAGCTGTTTTTT.

V usage is TRBV28 and J usage is TRBJ2-5, with D tentatively TRBD1 (5 bases). V was pared by 7 bases and J by 5 bases, with 14 bases between. The CDR3 loop spans 13 amino acids. From germline, CDR1 is MDHEN and CDR2 SYDVKM. CDR3 loop: CASTEGVEETQYF. The CDR3 nucleotides are TGTGCCAGCACCGAAGGGGTGGAGGAGACCCAGTACTTC.

The chain employs TRBV15 and TRBJ2-2; D perhaps matches TRBD2 (6 bases). The CDR3 spans 15 residues. CDR1 is LNHNV and CDR2 is YYDKDF in the germline V gene (reference sequence). Trimming shortened V by 6 bases and J by 1 base, and 12 bases separated the two germline ends. In DNA, the CDR3 is TGTGCCACCAGGCGGGGCGGGATGAACACCGGGGAGCTGTTTTTT. It yields the protein CATRRGGMNTGELFF.

The chain uses TRBV30 and TRBJ2-7; tentatively, D is TRBD1 (5 bases). V gave up 0 bases and J gave up 2 bases, with 11 bases separating them. Germline CDR1 is GTSNPN and CDR2 is SVGIG (reference sequence). The CDR3 has 14 amino acids. CDR3 amino acids: CAWSVGVGTYEQYF. The CDR3 coding sequence is TGTGCCTGGAGTGTAGGGGTCGGAACCTACGAGCAGTACTTC.

This chain joins TRBV29-1 and TRBJ2-7, with D possibly being TRBD2 (6 bases). CDR3 size: 13 residues. V dropped 4 bases and J dropped 2 bases, with 12 bases sitting between them. The germline V gene encodes CDR1 SQVTM and CDR2 ANQGSEA. The CDR3 nucleotides are TGCAGCGTTGCCTCGGGCGGGGCCTACGAGCAGTACTTC. It specifies CSVASGGAYEQYF.

In DNA form, the CDR3 reads TGCGCCAGCAGCCTCCCCGACAGGGAACTCTACGAGCAGTACTTC. Translation: CASSLPDRELYEQYF. V gene TRBV5-1 combines with J gene TRBJ2-7; 7 bases are a match to TRBD1. The CDR3 has 15 residues. V gave up 4 bases and J gave up 3 bases; unmatched junction bases: 10. Germline V gene data show CDR1 as SGHRS and CDR2 as YFSETQ.

The V gene is TRBV28, the J gene TRBJ1-1; D is unresolved. The CDR3 extends over 11 amino acids. The V end was cut by 8 bases, the J end by 3 bases, with 7 bases between. Germline V CDR1 and CDR2: MDHEN, SYDVKM. The CDR3 DNA reads as TGTGCCAGCCACGGGGACACTGAAGCTTTCTTT. This sequence encodes CASHGDTEAFF. The full variable domain, in which reference TRBV28 and TRBJ1-1 provide the parts outside the CDR3, is DVKVTQSSRYLVKRTGEKVFLECVQDMDHENMFWYRQDPGLGLRLIYFSYDVKMKEKGDIPEGYSVSREKKERFSLILESASTNQTSMYLCASHGDTEAFFGQGTRLTVV.